This T cell receptor beta chain was sequenced in a study of Graves' ophthalmopathy and Graves' hyperthyroidism. By definition, stable hyperthyroidism involved no ophthalmopathy within 18 months of follow-up. Additional autoimmune diseases, uncontrolled infections, pregnancy or lactation disqualified patients. This clonotype occurred a few times. The CDR3 has 15 residues. V lost 3 bases and J 3 bases, leaving 14 bases between the germline ends. The germline gives CDR1 MNHNS, CDR2 SASEGT. Transcripts of RNA were the source for amplifying TCR beta CDR3 regions. RT-PCR was first run with HTBI primers, then multiplex PCR in a second round. TCRdb used MiXCR to reprocess the multiplex PCR reads, holding one entry per CDR3 protein. The data show about 620,000 distinct CDR3 sequences, about 24% seen once.

Source material: peripheral blood. This receptor was taken from a woman aged 18 to 35 with stable Graves' hyperthyroidism. Some clones in this sample may be carry-over from other donors' samples. The V call is TRBV6-1, the J call TRBJ1-1; D remains ambiguous. CDR3 DNA: TGTGCCAGCAGTGAGAATCCCGAAGGGCACACTGAAGCTTTCTTT. The encoded protein is CASSENPEGHTEAFF.